The clone carrying this T cell receptor beta chain is called large (0.1 to 1%) based on its frequency. The sample is drawn from a study of CD8 T cells in cerebrospinal fluid in Alzheimer's disease. Looking at the study overall: Plate-based nested PCR sequencing and droplet-based sequencing measured CSF T cell clonal expansion.

A neurodegenerative disease comparison group consisted of Parkinson's disease patients. TCRdb reprocessed the 10x single-cell sequencing reads, keeping one entry per CDR3 protein, no DNA. The table lists 620 or so distinct CDR3 sequences. Germline values: CDR1 SGHTA, CDR2 FQGTGA. The CDR3 is made up of 16 amino acids. The source is a human donor with Parkinson's disease. The genes are TRBV7-3 and TRBJ2-7; as DNA is missing, the TRBD1 call by TCRdb cannot be tested. Sequencing was done on a sample of cerebrospinal fluid. The CDR3 region is CASSPNPERGHGEQYF.